Sequencing of this TCR beta chain was carried out in a study of T cell repertoires in aging, cancer and after chemotherapy. About the research overall: Six age groups, ranging from 30 or younger to 70 or older, included the donors.

Multiplex touch-down PCR with TRB-A/B primers amplified rearranged V-D-J TRB sequences. One entry per CDR3 protein, called by TCRdb with MiXCR from the multiplex PCR reads. The sample shows about 1,200 distinct CDR3 sequences, more than 20% of them seen only once. TCR beta rearrangements were amplified from peripheral blood genomic DNA. With V trimmed by 6 bases and J by 4 bases, 5 bases remained unmatched. The CDR3 consists of 14 residues. Germline CDR1 reads MDHEN; CDR2 reads SYDVKM. Sequenced: blood. The chain uses TRBV28 and TRBJ2-1; 8 bases map to TRBD1. The sequence was collected from a human donor with a solid tumor. CDR3 sequence reads: CASRGTGFYNEQFF. In nucleotides, the CDR3 is TGTGCCAGCAGGGGGACAGGATTTTACAATGAGCAGTTCTTC. Full variable domain (rest looked up from reference TRBV28 and TRBJ2-1): DVKVTQSSRYLVKRTGEKVFLECVQDMDHENMFWYRQDPGLGLRLIYFSYDVKMKEKGDIPEGYSVSREKKERFSLILESASTNQTSMYLCASRGTGFYNEQFFGPGTRLTVL.